One and the same sample provided the 9 T cell receptor beta chains below, sequenced in a study of technical replicates of blood from a handful of donors (TCRdb year 2017). The method was the immunoSEQ multiplex PCR assay. This is the immuneACCESS table as TCRdb keeps it, with only in-frame sequences that have V and J called. A part of the clones is gone; compared with another copy, unresolved V genes explain less than half, and the rest is unexplained. The sample has 74,000 or so clones on record, about 92% of them singletons. The ten largest account for about 0.36% of the sample. The sample consisted of T cells isolated from PBMCs. These receptors were collected from a human donor in good health.

V is TRBV29-1 and J is TRBJ2-7; TRBD1 agrees at 8 bases. Germline-derived CDR1 and CDR2 are SQVTM and ANQGSEA. J gave up 2 bases and V 0 bases, and 9 bases lay outside the gene matches. The CDR3 extends over 16 amino acids. The CDR3 region is CSVEDWETGEAYEQYF. The CDR3 nucleotides read TGCAGCGTTGAAGATTGGGAGACAGGGGAAGCCTACGAGCAGTACTTC.

This chain connects TRBV9 to TRBJ2-2; D not certain. Germline V gene lookup returns CDR1 SGDLS and CDR2 YYNGEE. The CDR3 length is 14 residues. Trimming took off 0 bases at V and 4 bases at J, with 7 bases between the two ends. Here the CDR3 DNA reads TGTGCCAGCAGCGTAGACTACCGCACCGGGGAGCTGTTTTTT. Translation gives CASSVDYRTGELFF.

V is TRBV27 and J is TRBJ2-1; TRBD2 aligns across 9 bases. The CDR3 consists of 16 residues. Unmatched junction bases numbered 12, after V lost 7 bases and J lost 5 bases. Per germline, CDR1 MNHEY and CDR2 SMNVEV (reference sequence). The CDR3 region is CASNQLSGSIHNEQFF. The CDR3 nucleotides read TGTGCCAGCAACCAGCTTAGCGGGAGTATCCACAATGAGCAGTTCTTC.

V usage is TRBV4-1 and J usage is TRBJ2-1; TRBD2 agrees at 10 bases. The CDR3 has 14 residues. The V segment lost 9 bases and the J segment 0 bases; nucleotides outside the gene matches: 2. CDR1 is MGHRA and CDR2 is YSYEKL in the germline V gene. CDR3 sequence: CASRLAGSYNEQFF. Written as DNA, the CDR3 is TGCGCCAGTAGACTAGCGGGCTCCTACAATGAGCAGTTCTTC.

The rearrangement joins TRBV27 to TRBJ2-3; 8 bases fit TRBD1. The trim removed 1 base at V and 5 bases at J, leaving 5 bases unmatched. The germline V gene encodes CDR1 MNHEY and CDR2 SMNVEV (reference sequence). The CDR3 spans 15 residues. As DNA, the CDR3 is TGTGCCAGCAGTTTATGGGGACAGGCGGGAGATACGCAGTATTTT. This gives the protein CASSLWGQAGDTQYF.

The rearrangement uses TRBV21-1 and TRBJ2-4; TRBD1 is taken as the D call from the table, unchecked against the DNA. TRBV21-1 has pseudogene status. There are 18 residues in the CDR3. The CDR3 DNA reads TGTGCCAGCAGCAAAACCCCGGGACAGGGTCTGTCCAAAAACATTCAGTACTTC. Protein product: CASSKTPGQGLSKNIQYF.

The CDR3 region has the DNA TGCGCCAGCAGCTCCCGCCAAAGGGGATTGGCGGGAGGGCATAGGGGGCAAGAGACCCAGTACTTC. This sequence encodes CASSSRQRGLAGGHRGQETQYF. This rearrangement joins TRBV4-1 to TRBJ2-5, with TRBD2 matching over 9 bases. After removal of 5 bases from V and 2 bases from J, the junction contained 27 bases not matched to a gene. This CDR3 region has 22 residues. Germline CDR1 reads MGHRA; CDR2 reads YSYEKL.

This clone has a single count. This chain links TRBV18 with TRBJ2-7, with D possibly matching TRBD2 (5 bases). Trimming pared 0 bases from V and 5 bases from J, leaving 14 bases between. CDR1 KGHSH and CDR2 LQKENI come from the germline V gene. The CDR3 sequence is 15 residues long. The CDR3 DNA reads TGTGCCAGCTCACCACCGACCGCGGGTGGTAACGAGCAGTACTTC. Its protein is CASSPPTAGGNEQYF.

The count of this clone is one. The V and J genes are TRBV27 and TRBJ1-5; a weak D match, TRBD1 (5 bases). V was shortened by 6 bases and J by 4 bases, with 13 bases between the two germline ends. The CDR3 is made up of 14 amino acids. Germline V gives CDR1 MNHEY, CDR2 SMNVEV (reference sequence). CDR3 coding DNA: TGTGCCAGCAGCCACCCGGGGGGGAATCAGCCCCAGCATTTT. Its protein is CASSHPGGNQPQHF.